Here is one TCR beta chain with its context. Its specificity is not known. A J-beta primer mix and a sample-barcoded 5' primer were used in a second PCR of about 7 to 12 cycles. One entry per CDR3 protein results from TCRdb running MiXCR on the 5' RACE reads. The sample carries 950,000 to 1,200,000 distinct CDR3 sequences, around two fifths recorded once. The data derive from a study of blood T cells in healthy people across ages. Across the study: Template switching caught about one barcoded beta molecule for each two T cells.

The J segment lost 7 bases and the V segment lost 5 bases, leaving 11 bases of the junction unmatched. This CDR3 comprises 15 residues. Germline-derived CDR1 and CDR2 are MNHEY and SVGAGI. Study results and limitations: Donors of long life had a larger count of naive CD4+ cells and greater diversity than aged donors.

This receptor was obtained from a young man in good health. The rearrangement uses TRBV6-5 and TRBJ2-5; TRBD2 agrees at 9 bases. Source material: blood. The CDR3, as DNA: TGTGCCAGCAGTGGGGGACTAGCCCCCAGTGGGACCCAGTACTTC. Encoded protein: CASSGGLAPSGTQYF.